These 5 T cell receptor beta chains were all obtained from the same sample, sequenced in a study of blood T cell repertoires in COVID-19. Profiled with immunoSEQ multiplex PCR; TCRdb holds only in-frame clones, not every one. The sample has 300,000 to 350,000 clones; more than 80% are singletons. The sample consisted of peripheral blood. The receptors were sampled from a woman in her 30s with COVID-19, enrolled during active disease.

With respect to this clone: This may come from a read error, since a much larger clone is one base off. This chain uses TRBV2 with TRBJ2-3, with TRBD2 matching 12 bases. The CDR3 consists of 15 residues. With V trimmed by 6 bases and J by 0 bases, 1 base remained unmatched. Germline V CDR1 and CDR2: SNHLY, FYNNEI. The CDR3 here is CASRGTSGSTDTQYF. CDR3 DNA: TGTGCCAGCAGGGGGACTAGCGGGAGCACAGATACGCAGTATTTT.

The chain uses TRBV4-3 and TRBJ1-2; TRBD1 matches 8 bases. The V gene's germline CDR1 is LGHNA and CDR2 YSLEER. CDR3 length: 15 residues. Trimming took 5 bases from V and 5 from J; bases not matched to a gene: 10. The CDR3 reads CASSSGRTGLYGYTF. The CDR3 DNA is TGCGCCAGCAGCTCAGGGCGGACAGGGTTGTATGGCTACACCTTC.

This clone showed up just once. The J gene is TRBJ1-6, the V gene TRBV3-1 (or the pseudogene TRBV3-2); 10 bases align to TRBD1. Germline V gene sequence: CDR1 LGHDT, CDR2 YNNKEL (reference sequence). This CDR3 has 17 amino acids. Germline trimming cut 0 bases from V and 8 bases from J; bases unmatched to any gene: 7. CDR3 protein: CASSQDRDRGRDSPLHF. CDR3 nucleotide sequence: TGTGCCAGCAGCCAAGATAGGGACAGGGGAAGAGATTCACCCCTCCACTTT.

The chain recombines TRBV18 with TRBJ1-4; 9 bases are a match to TRBD1. The CDR3 sequence is 15 residues long. The germline V gene encodes CDR1 KGHSH and CDR2 LQKENI. V dropped 3 bases and J dropped 5; count of bases not matched to a gene: 4. The CDR3 loop reads CASSPRDRANEKLFF. In DNA form, the CDR3 reads TGTGCCAGCTCACCGCGGGACAGGGCAAATGAAAAACTGTTTTTT.

The rearrangement links TRBV6-5 to TRBJ1-2; unclear D gene. CDR3 length: 15 amino acids. Germline values: CDR1 MNHEY, CDR2 SVGAGI. Trimming shortened V by 0 bases and J by 6 bases, and 14 bases separated the two germline ends. DNA for the CDR3: TGTGCCAGCAGTTACTCTCCGGGAGGTAGAGATGGCTACACCTTC. Its translation is CASSYSPGGRDGYTF.